A single sample is the source of the 12 T cell receptor beta chains below, sequenced in a study of blood T cell repertoires in COVID-19. The method was immunoSEQ multiplex PCR; TCRdb's version includes in-frame clones alone and lacks a portion of them. The table records tens of thousands of clones, just over 90% of them present only once. Sequencing was carried out using peripheral blood. The receptor source for this set is a man aged 60 to 75 with acute or convalescent COVID-19.

V usage is TRBV30 and J usage is TRBJ1-1; 7 nucleotides align to TRBD1. Germline CDR1 and CDR2: GTSNPN and SVGIG (reference sequence). The CDR3 covers 13 residues. With V trimmed by 2 bases and J by 7 bases, 7 bases remained unmatched. The CDR3 DNA reads TGTGCCTGGAGTAGCCTACGGGACAGTGAAGCTTTCTTT. As protein: CAWSSLRDSEAFF.

V is TRBV19 and J is TRBJ1-5; TRBD1 matches at 7 bases. With V trimmed by 7 bases and J by 0 bases, 12 bases remained unmatched. CDR1 is LNHDA and CDR2 is SQIVND in the germline V gene (reference sequence). This CDR3 comprises 17 residues. Here the CDR3 DNA reads TGTGCCAGTACCTTTCGACAGGGCCCCTATAGCAATCAGCCCCAGCATTTT. Translation: CASTFRQGPYSNQPQHF. Complete variable domain (other parts from reference TRBV19 and TRBJ1-5): DGGITQSPKYLFRKEGQNVTLSCEQNLNHDAMYWYRQDPGQGLRLIYYSQIVNDFQKGDIAEGYSVSREKKESFPLTVTSAQKNPTAFYLCASTFRQGPYSNQPQHFGDGTRLSIL.

The chain joins TRBV3-1 (or the pseudogene TRBV3-2) to TRBJ2-2; tentative D call: TRBD2 (5 bases). Trimming shortened V by 2 bases and J by 6 bases, and 10 bases separated the two germline ends. Per germline, CDR1 LGHDT and CDR2 YNNKEL (reference sequence). There are 14 residues in the CDR3. CDR3 sequence: CASSQRTGPGELFF. The CDR3 coding sequence is TGTGCCAGCAGCCAAAGGACTGGTCCCGGGGAGCTGTTTTTT.

This clone showed up just a few times. The CDR3 region is CASSYIGQGAYQYF. CDR3 sequence (DNA): TGTGCCAGCAGTTACATAGGACAGGGGGCGTATCAGTACTTC. The chain employs TRBV6-2 or TRBV6-3 and TRBJ2-7; 11 bases are a match to TRBD1. The trim removed 2 bases at V and 10 bases at J, leaving 7 bases unmatched. The CDR3 spans 14 residues. Per germline, CDR1 MNHEY and CDR2 SVGEGT.

This clone appeared a single time. The rearrangement uses TRBV6-6 and TRBJ2-1, with 8 bases matching TRBD2. The CDR3 is 16 amino acids. Germline V gene lookup returns CDR1 MNHNY and CDR2 SVGAGI (reference sequence). The V and J ends lost 5 bases and 5 bases, in that order; junction bases with no gene match: 11. CDR3 nucleotide sequence: TGTGCCAGCAGTGCTAGCGGGCCTTATTCGGACAATGAGCAGTTCTTC. It encodes CASSASGPYSDNEQFF.

J is TRBJ1-2 and V is TRBV19, with TRBD1 matching 7 bases. The CDR3 has 11 residues. The V and J ends lost 8 bases and 8 bases, in that order; junction bases with no gene match: 5. CDR1 is LNHDA and CDR2 is SQIVND in the germline V gene (reference sequence). This chain's CDR3 is CASFGTAGYTF. CDR3 DNA: TGTGCCAGTTTCGGGACAGCCGGCTACACCTTC.

In its sample, this clone was seen once. The chain carries TRBV3-1 (or the pseudogene TRBV3-2) and TRBJ2-2, with 9 bases identical to TRBD1. V lost 2 bases, J lost 7 bases, and 5 bases stayed unmatched. The CDR3 totals 15 residues. Germline CDR1 and CDR2: LGHDT and YNNKEL (reference sequence). CDR3 DNA: TGTGCCAGCAGCCAACGGGACAGGGTGATCGGGGAGCTGTTTTTT. Translated: CASSQRDRVIGELFF.

The chain is built from TRBV7-2 and TRBJ1-5; D possibly corresponds to TRBD1 (5 bases). The germline V gene encodes CDR1 SGHTA and CDR2 FQGNSA. This CDR3 contains 17 residues. V gave up 0 bases and J gave up 2 bases, with 14 bases separating them. The CDR3 bases are TGTGCCAGCAGCTTAGCTGGGGCCGGTGTCGGCAATCAGCCCCAGCATTTT. Its translation: CASSLAGAGVGNQPQHF.

V usage is TRBV5-4 and J usage is TRBJ1-2, with TRBD1 as a possible D gene (5 bases). Germline V gene lookup returns CDR1 SGHNT and CDR2 YYREEE (reference sequence). V shed 0 bases and J shed 7 bases, with 10 bases lying between them. CDR3 size: 13 residues. The CDR3 loop reads CASSLVSGSGYTF. As DNA, the CDR3 is TGTGCCAGCAGCTTGGTTTCAGGGTCTGGCTACACCTTC.

The chain links TRBV11-3 to TRBJ2-1; 9 bases agree with TRBD2. CDR1 is SGHNT and CDR2 is YENEEA in the germline V gene. This CDR3 has 16 amino acids. The V gene end was trimmed by 1 base and the J gene end by 5 bases; junction bases not matched to a gene: 6. DNA of the CDR3: TGTGCCAGCAGCTTAGGAGGGACTAGCTGGCACAATGAGCAGTTCTTC. It yields the protein CASSLGGTSWHNEQFF.

This clone was counted once. The V call is TRBV28, the J call TRBJ2-7, with D tentatively TRBD1 (6 bases). The ends were cut back, 5 bases at V and 2 bases at J, with 16 bases in the middle. Per germline, CDR1 MDHEN and CDR2 SYDVKM. CDR3 length equals 15 residues. CDR3 DNA sequence: TGTGCCAGCAGTCCACTACAGGGCCCCACCTACGAGCAGTACTTC. Encoded protein: CASSPLQGPTYEQYF.

The gene calls are TRBV11-2 and TRBJ2-7, with TRBD2 as a possible D gene (5 bases). Trimming took 5 bases from V and 1 from J, leaving 12 bases between them. The CDR3 is 14 residues long. Germline V gene lookup returns CDR1 SGHAT and CDR2 FQNNGV. In DNA, the CDR3 is TGTGCCAGCAGCCAAAATGGACTTTCCTACGAGCAGTACTTC. Translated: CASSQNGLSYEQYF.